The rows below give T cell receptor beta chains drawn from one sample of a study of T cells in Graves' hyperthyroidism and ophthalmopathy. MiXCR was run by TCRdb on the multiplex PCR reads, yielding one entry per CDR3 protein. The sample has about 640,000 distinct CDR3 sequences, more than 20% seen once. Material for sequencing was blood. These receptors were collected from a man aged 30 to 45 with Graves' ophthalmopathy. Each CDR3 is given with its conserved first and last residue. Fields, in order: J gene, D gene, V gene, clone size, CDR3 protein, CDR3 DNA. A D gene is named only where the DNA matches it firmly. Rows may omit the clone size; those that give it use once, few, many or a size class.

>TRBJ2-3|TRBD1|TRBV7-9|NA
CASSYPTRTGTDTQYF
TGTGCCAGCAGCTACCCGACAAGGACAGGGACGGATACGCAGTATTTT
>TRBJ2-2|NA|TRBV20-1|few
CSARDPSTGELFF
TGCAGTGCTAGAGATCCATCGACCGGGGAGCTGTTTTTT
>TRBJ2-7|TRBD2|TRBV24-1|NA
CATSFPGLAGLRGEQYF
TGTGCCACCAGCTTCCCGGGACTAGCGGGATTACGGGGCGAGCAGTACTTC
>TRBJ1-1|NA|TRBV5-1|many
CASSEPGTGNTEAFF
TGCGCCAGCAGCGAACCCGGGACGGGGAACACTGAAGCTTTCTTT
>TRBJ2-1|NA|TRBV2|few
CATLEEGSSYNEQFF
TGTGCCACTCTCGAAGAGGGGAGTTCCTACAATGAGCAGTTCTTC
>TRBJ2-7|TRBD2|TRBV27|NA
CASSLFSGRNYEQYF
TGTGCCAGCAGTTTATTTAGCGGGAGGAACTACGAGCAGTACTTC
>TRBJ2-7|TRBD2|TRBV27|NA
CASSDSGSVYEQYF
TGTGCCAGCAGCGATAGCGGGAGTGTCTACGAGCAGTACTTC
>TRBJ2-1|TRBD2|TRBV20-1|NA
CSARGETSGRAAEQFF
TGCAGTGCTAGAGGGGAGACTAGCGGGAGGGCCGCTGAGCAGTTCTTC
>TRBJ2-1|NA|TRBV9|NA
CASSVVYTAPYNEQFF
TGTGCCAGCAGCGTAGTATATACGGCCCCTTACAATGAGCAGTTCTTC
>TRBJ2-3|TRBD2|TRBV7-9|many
CASSLTSVGQDTQYF
TGTGCCAGCAGCTTGACTAGCGTGGGGCAAGATACGCAGTATTTT
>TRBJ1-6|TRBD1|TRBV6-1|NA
CASSTSLGTVLISLHF
TGTGCCAGCAGTACCTCCCTGGGGACAGTTCTAATTTCCCTCCACTTT
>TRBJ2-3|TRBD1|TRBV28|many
CASSPETGAFADTQYF
TGTGCCAGCAGTCCCGAGACAGGGGCTTTTGCAGATACGCAGTATTTT
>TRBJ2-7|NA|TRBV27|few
CASSLGQGGHYEQYF
TGTGCCAGCAGTTTAGGGCAGGGGGGCCACTACGAGCAGTACTTC
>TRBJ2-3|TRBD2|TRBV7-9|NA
CASSLLGGFGTDTQYF
TGTGCCAGCAGCTTGCTCGGGGGGTTCGGCACAGATACGCAGTATTTT
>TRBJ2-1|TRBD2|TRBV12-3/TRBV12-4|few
CASSPDGGSSYNEQFF
TGTGCCAGCAGTCCCGACGGGGGGAGCTCCTACAATGAGCAGTTCTTC